These T cell receptor beta chains were read from a single sample in a study of blood T cell repertoires in COVID-19. Using immunoSEQ multiplex PCR, the repertoire was profiled, and TCRdb retains in-frame clones only, with some absent. The sample carries about 220,000 clones, 65% to 90% recorded once. The sequencing input was peripheral blood. The receptors stem from a man aged 45 to 65 with active or convalescent COVID-19. Both conserved end residues are part of each CDR3. D genes are given only for firm matches. Some rows mark clone size as missing; the rest say once, few, many or name a class of expanded clone.

clone_size,d_call,v_call,j_call,cdr3_nt,cdr3_aa
.,.,TRBV4-1,TRBJ1-6,TGCGCCAGCAGACCATGGCCCCTGGGGGGGGAGGTGAATTCACCCCTCCACTTT,CASRPWPLGGEVNSPLHF
once,TRBD1,TRBV6-6,TRBJ1-5,TGTGCCAGCAGTTACGCCTCGGGACAGGGCAATCAGCCCCAGCATTTT,CASSYASGQGNQPQHF
.,.,TRBV4-2,TRBJ1-5,TGTGCCAGCAGCCAAACAGGTGCCAATCAGCCCCAGCATTTT,CASSQTGANQPQHF
.,.,TRBV4-2,TRBJ2-3,TGTGCCAGCAGCCAAGGGCAGGGATGGACAGATACGCAGTATTTT,CASSQGQGWTDTQYF
.,.,TRBV24-1,TRBJ2-2,TGTGCCACCAGTGATTACAGGGTTGGCGGGGAGCTGTTTTTT,CATSDYRVGGELFF
.,TRBD1,TRBV19,TRBJ1-5,TGTGCCAGTAGTGACTTTTGGGTTGACAGGGAGTTCAATCAGCCCCAGCATTTT,CASSDFWVDREFNQPQHF
.,TRBD2,TRBV5-1,TRBJ2-1,TGCGCCAGCAGCTCCTCCCTAGCGGGCGGGTACAATGAGCAGTTCTTC,CASSSSLAGGYNEQFF
.,TRBD1,TRBV7-2,TRBJ1-5,TGTGCCAGCAGCCTGGACAGGGGAAGAAATCAGCCCCAGCATTTT,CASSLDRGRNQPQHF
.,.,TRBV29-1,TRBJ2-7,TGCAGCGTTGGGGGCGGGAGTCAGGGGGCCTCCTACGAGCAGTACTTC,CSVGGGSQGASYEQYF
.,TRBD1,TRBV7-2,TRBJ2-2,TGTGCCAGCAGCACAGGACAGGGCACCGGGGAGCTGTTTTTT,CASSTGQGTGELFF
.,.,TRBV9,TRBJ1-5,TGTGCCAGCAGCGTCAACAGGGTACTAAATCAGCCCCAGCATTTT,CASSVNRVLNQPQHF
few,.,TRBV28,TRBJ1-1,TGTGCCAGCAGTTTTGAGGAGGCGACTGAAGCTTTCTTT,CASSFEEATEAFF
.,TRBD1,TRBV5-1,TRBJ2-6,TGCGCCAGCAGCCCGACAGGGGGCATTACATCTGGGGCCAACGTCCTGACTTTC,CASSPTGGITSGANVLTF
.,TRBD1,TRBV7-8,TRBJ2-3,TGTGCCAGCAGCTTACTTCCGGGACAGGGACCGAGCGATACGCAGTATTTT,CASSLLPGQGPSDTQYF
.,.,TRBV18,TRBJ1-3,TGTGCCAGCTCTCCCGGGACACGGCTGTACTCTGGAAACACCATATATTTT,CASSPGTRLYSGNTIYF
.,.,TRBV10-3,TRBJ1-1,TGTGCCATCAGTGTGGAGGGAGGGAACACTGAAGCTTTCTTT,CAISVEGGNTEAFF
.,TRBD1,TRBV7-9,TRBJ2-1,TGTGCCAGCAGCGCCCCCGGGACAGGGGGCCCCAATGAGCAGTTCTTC,CASSAPGTGGPNEQFF
.,.,TRBV7-2,TRBJ2-2,TGTGCCAGCAGCCCGGGAAGGGTGATGAACACCGGGGAGCTGTTTTTT,CASSPGRVMNTGELFF
.,.,TRBV29-1,TRBJ2-7,TGCAGCGTTGAAGGGGGGGGCCGGGAGTACGAGCAGTACTTC,CSVEGGGREYEQYF
.,.,TRBV4-1,TRBJ2-1,TGCGCCAGCAGCCAGGGGGGGGCGGAGCAGTTCTTC,CASSQGGAEQFF
.,.,TRBV2,TRBJ2-3,TGTGCCAGCAAGGGGCAGCCTAACACAGATACGCAGTATTTT,CASKGQPNTDTQYF
.,.,TRBV15,TRBJ2-1,TGTGCCACCAGCAGAGATCGGCTGACTAGCTCCTACAATGAGCAGTTCTTC,CATSRDRLTSSYNEQFF
.,TRBD1,TRBV4-1,TRBJ1-2,TGCGCCAGCAGCCAACCTAGACAGGGATTAATAATGCCTTATGGCTACACCTTC,CASSQPRQGLIMPYGYTF